These T cell receptor beta chains were read from a single sample in a study of T cells after somatic rescue of genetic block. The assay was immunoSEQ multiplex PCR, and TCRdb's table has in-frame clones only and misses some. The sample carries roughly 71,000 clones, approximately 90% recorded once. Sequencing input: peripheral blood mononuclear cells (PBMCs). The origin of the receptors is a man aged 30 to 45. CDR3s include the opening cysteine and the closing phenylalanine or tryptophan. Fields, in order: clone size, V gene, D gene, J gene, CDR3 DNA, CDR3 protein. The D gene is left open where the match is weak. Expanded clones are given a class, and other clones once, few, many or no size at all.

>NA|TRBV7-2|NA|TRBJ2-3
TGTGCCAGTAGGGTTGAGCACAGCACAGATACGCAGTATTTT
CASRVEHSTDTQYF
>NA|TRBV6-5|TRBD1|TRBJ1-1
TGTGCCACGAAACCAGTTGGGAGGGGGCGAACTGAAGCTTTCTTT
CATKPVGRGRTEAFF
>NA|TRBV4-1|NA|TRBJ2-1
TGCGCCAGCAGCCAAGACCCCAATGAGCAGTTCTTC
CASSQDPNEQFF
>NA|TRBV6-1|TRBD1|TRBJ1-6
TGTGCCACCAAGACAGGGGATCGGTCACCCCTCCACTTT
CATKTGDRSPLHF
>NA|TRBV13|NA|TRBJ2-5
TGTGCCAGCAGCTCACGGACCGAACAAGGCCAAGAGACCCAGTACTTC
CASSSRTEQGQETQYF
>NA|TRBV30|NA|TRBJ1-6
TGTGCCTGGAGTGCGACGAACGGGCCAGTTTCACCCCTCCACTTT
CAWSATNGPVSPLHF
>NA|TRBV5-4|TRBD1|TRBJ1-2
TGTGCCAGCAGCTCCCCTGACAGGGTGCGTGGCTACACCTTC
CASSSPDRVRGYTF
>NA|TRBV14|NA|TRBJ2-7
TGTGCCAGCAGCCGACCGGGATTTTCCGCCTACGAGCAGTACTTC
CASSRPGFSAYEQYF
>NA|TRBV19|NA|TRBJ2-7
TGTGCCAGTAGTTCTAGACAGGTACTGGGCGAGCAGTACTTC
CASSSRQVLGEQYF
>few|TRBV5-6|NA|TRBJ2-7
TGTGCCAGCAGCTCCCGCAGGGGAGGTAACTACGAGCAGTACTTC
CASSSRRGGNYEQYF
>NA|TRBV28|NA|TRBJ1-1
TGTGCCAGCACCCCAACCCAGTTTCTGGGCACTGAAGCTTTCTTT
CASTPTQFLGTEAFF
>NA|TRBV5-4|NA|TRBJ2-7
TGTGCCAGCAGCTTGCGGTGGAGGGGGGCCTACGAGCAGTACTTC
CASSLRWRGAYEQYF
>NA|TRBV25-1|TRBD2|TRBJ2-7
TGTGCCAGCAGTGAACCGGGACTAAGCTCCTACGAGCAGTACTTC
CASSEPGLSSYEQYF
>NA|TRBV6-4|TRBD1|TRBJ2-4
TGTGCCAGCAGCTTGGGACAGTTAGCCAAAAACATTCAGTACTTC
CASSLGQLAKNIQYF
>NA|TRBV12-5|TRBD2|TRBJ2-5
TGTGCTAGTGGTTTGGTAGGGAGGGAAGAGACCCAGTACTTC
CASGLVGREETQYF
>NA|TRBV6-5|TRBD1|TRBJ2-1
TGTGCCAGCAGTTACTCGAGACAGGGAGAGGGCAATGAGCAGTTCTTC
CASSYSRQGEGNEQFF
>NA|TRBV29-1|TRBD1|TRBJ2-7
TGCAGCGTCGGACAGGGCGGAGAGCAGTACTTC
CSVGQGGEQYF
>NA|TRBV13|TRBD1|TRBJ2-3
TGTGCCAGCAGCCTTCTTAGACAGGGACCTAGCACAGATACGCAGTATTTT
CASSLLRQGPSTDTQYF
>NA|TRBV19|NA|TRBJ2-1
TGTGCCAGTTCATGGGCTGGCGAGCAGTTCTTC
CASSWAGEQFF
>NA|TRBV9|NA|TRBJ2-3
TGTGCCAGCAGCGTCAAGCCCATTGATACGCAGTATTTT
CASSVKPIDTQYF
>NA|TRBV6-6|TRBD1|TRBJ1-6
TGTGCCAGCAGTGGGACAGGGGGGAATTCACCCCTCCACTTT
CASSGTGGNSPLHF
>once|TRBV19|NA|TRBJ2-7
TGTGCCAGTAGTATAGGAGCCGCCGGGGACGAGCAGTACTTC
CASSIGAAGDEQYF
>once|TRBV5-4|NA|TRBJ1-5
TGTGCCAGCAGCATGGGGCCTAGGGTAAATCAGCCCCAGCATTTT
CASSMGPRVNQPQHF
>once|TRBV6-1|NA|TRBJ2-2
TGTGCCAGCAGTGAAGTGGACAGACAAAACACCGGGGAGCTGTTTTTT
CASSEVDRQNTGELFF
>NA|TRBV15|NA|TRBJ2-7
TGTGCCACCAGTATAGGGGGGGTCCACGAGCAGTACTTC
CATSIGGVHEQYF
>NA|TRBV15|NA|TRBJ2-1
TGTGCCACCAGCAGTTCTATTGGGAGCTCCTACAATGAGCAGTTCTTC
CATSSSIGSSYNEQFF
>NA|TRBV13|NA|TRBJ2-7
TGTGCCAGCAGCTTCGGCAGGGGATCCAACGAGCAGTACTTC
CASSFGRGSNEQYF
>NA|TRBV5-1|NA|TRBJ1-3
TGCGCCAGCAGCCCGTCCGGCACAGTTTCTGGAAACACCATATATTTT
CASSPSGTVSGNTIYF
>NA|TRBV5-1|NA|TRBJ2-7
TGCGCCAGCAGCTCAGGACACGCGTGGTACGAGCAGTACTTC
CASSSGHAWYEQYF
>NA|TRBV5-1|TRBD2|TRBJ2-3
TGCGCCAGCAGCCCAGGACTAGCGGGGGAGACGCAGTATTTT
CASSPGLAGETQYF
>NA|TRBV9|NA|TRBJ2-7
TGTGCCAGCAGCGTCGGCAGTTCCCCCTACGAGCAGTACTTC
CASSVGSSPYEQYF
>NA|TRBV28|NA|TRBJ2-7
TGTGCCAGCAGCCTGGTGGGGGCCTCCTACGAGCAGTACTTC
CASSLVGASYEQYF
>NA|TRBV5-1|NA|TRBJ1-1
TGCGCCAGCAGCTTGACTGTCGCGGCAGGGGCTGAAGCTTTCTTT
CASSLTVAAGAEAFF
>NA|TRBV5-5|NA|TRBJ2-1
TGTGCCAGCAGCTTCGGGGCTCCAAATGAGCAGTTCTTC
CASSFGAPNEQFF
>NA|TRBV6-1|NA|TRBJ1-2
TGTGCCAGCAGTGAAGTAGGCAGGTTGGAAGATGGCTACACCTTC
CASSEVGRLEDGYTF
>NA|TRBV27|TRBD1|TRBJ1-5
TGTGCCAGCACCGAGGCAGGGGGGGATGGCAATCAGCCCCAGCATTTT
CASTEAGGDGNQPQHF
>NA|TRBV11-1|TRBD1|TRBJ2-1
TGTGCCAGCAGTCGCCAACAGGGGCCGTACAATGAGCAGTTCTTC
CASSRQQGPYNEQFF
>NA|TRBV4-1|NA|TRBJ1-2
TGCGCCAGCAGCCAAGATTTTCGGGGGGCAAGGCAAAACTATGGCTACACCTTC
CASSQDFRGARQNYGYTF
>NA|TRBV19|NA|TRBJ2-6
TGTGCCAGTAGGAGTTCCTCTGGGGCCAACGTCCTGACTTTC
CASRSSSGANVLTF
>NA|TRBV27|TRBD1|TRBJ2-3
TGTGCCAGCAGTTTAACTTGGGACAGCTACACAGATACGCAGTATTTT
CASSLTWDSYTDTQYF
>NA|TRBV28|TRBD2|TRBJ2-5
TGTGCCAGCAGTCCCCTCCGGCGGGAGGGCCGAGAGACCCAGTACTTC
CASSPLRREGRETQYF